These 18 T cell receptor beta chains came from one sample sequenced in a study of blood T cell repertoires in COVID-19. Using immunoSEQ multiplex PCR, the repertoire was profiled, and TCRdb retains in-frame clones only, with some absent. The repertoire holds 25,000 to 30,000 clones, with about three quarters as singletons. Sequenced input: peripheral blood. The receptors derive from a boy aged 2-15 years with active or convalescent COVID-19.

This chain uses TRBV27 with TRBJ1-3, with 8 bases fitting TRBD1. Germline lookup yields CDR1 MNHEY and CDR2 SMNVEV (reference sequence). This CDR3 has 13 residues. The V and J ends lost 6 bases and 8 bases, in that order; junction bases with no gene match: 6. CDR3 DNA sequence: TGTGCCAGCAGGGGGACAGGAGGAGACACCATATATTTT. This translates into CASRGTGGDTIYF.

This chain's CDR3 is CASLRPGGKGYTF. As DNA, the CDR3 is TGTGCCAGCCTTCGCCCAGGGGGCAAGGGCTACACCTTC. This chain links TRBV6-5 with TRBJ1-2; 8 bases align to TRBD1. V lost 8 bases and J lost 8; bases outside the gene matches: 10. The CDR3 sequence is 13 residues long. Germline CDR1 MNHEY, CDR2 SVGAGI.

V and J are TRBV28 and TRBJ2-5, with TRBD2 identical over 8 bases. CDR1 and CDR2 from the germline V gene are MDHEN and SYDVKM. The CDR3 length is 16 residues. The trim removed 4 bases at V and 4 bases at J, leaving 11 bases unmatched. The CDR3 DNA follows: TGTGCCAGCAGTTGTACTAGCGGTATGCTAGTAGAGACCCAGTACTTC. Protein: CASSCTSGMLVETQYF.

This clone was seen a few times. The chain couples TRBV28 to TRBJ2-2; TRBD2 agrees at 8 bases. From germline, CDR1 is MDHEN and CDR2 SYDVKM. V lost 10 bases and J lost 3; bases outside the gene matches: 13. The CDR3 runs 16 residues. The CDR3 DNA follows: TGTGCCACCATTTCAAGGGGCGGGAGGTACACCGGGGAGCTGTTTTTT. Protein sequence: CATISRGGRYTGELFF.

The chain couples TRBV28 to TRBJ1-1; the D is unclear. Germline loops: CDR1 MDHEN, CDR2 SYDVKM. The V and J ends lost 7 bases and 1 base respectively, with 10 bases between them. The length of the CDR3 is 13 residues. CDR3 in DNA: TGTGCCAGCACCTCGACACCGAACACTGAAGCTTTCTTT. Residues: CASTSTPNTEAFF.

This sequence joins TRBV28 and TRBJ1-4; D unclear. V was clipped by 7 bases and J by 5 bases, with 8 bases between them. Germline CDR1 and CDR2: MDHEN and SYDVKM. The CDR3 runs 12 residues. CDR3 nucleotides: TGTGCCAGCACGACGCGGAATGAAAAACTGTTTTTT. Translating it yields CASTTRNEKLFF.

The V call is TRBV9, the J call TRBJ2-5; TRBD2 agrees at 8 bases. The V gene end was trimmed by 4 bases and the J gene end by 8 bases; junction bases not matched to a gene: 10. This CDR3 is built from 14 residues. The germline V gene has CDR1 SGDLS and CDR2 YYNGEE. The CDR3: CASSPMGLDDTQYF. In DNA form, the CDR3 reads TGTGCCAGCAGCCCGATGGGACTAGACGATACCCAGTACTTC.

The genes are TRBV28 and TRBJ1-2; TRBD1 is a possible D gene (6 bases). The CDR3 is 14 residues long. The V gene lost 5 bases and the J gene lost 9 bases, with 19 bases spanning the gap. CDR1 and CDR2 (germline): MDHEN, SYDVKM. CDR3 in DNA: TGTGCCAGCAGTACTCCAGGGGTAAGGGCGCGCTACACCTTC. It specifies CASSTPGVRARYTF.

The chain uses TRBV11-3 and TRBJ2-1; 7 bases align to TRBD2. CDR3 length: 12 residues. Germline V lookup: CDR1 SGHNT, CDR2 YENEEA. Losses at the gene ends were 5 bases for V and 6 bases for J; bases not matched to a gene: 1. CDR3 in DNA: TGTGCCAGCAGCCGACTAGCCAATGAGCAGTTCTTC. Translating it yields CASSRLANEQFF. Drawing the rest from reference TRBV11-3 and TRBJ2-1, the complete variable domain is EAGVVQSPRYKIIEKKQPVAFWCNPISGHNTLYWYLQNLGQGPELLIRYENEEAVDDSQLPKDRFSAERLKGVDSTLKIQPAELGDSAVYLCASSRLANEQFFGPGTRLTVL.

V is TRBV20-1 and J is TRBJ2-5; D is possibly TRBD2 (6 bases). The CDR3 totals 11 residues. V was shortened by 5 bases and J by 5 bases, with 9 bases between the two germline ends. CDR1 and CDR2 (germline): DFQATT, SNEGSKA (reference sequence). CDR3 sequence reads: CSAVGGETQYF. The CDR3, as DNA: TGCAGTGCTGTTGGAGGGGAGACCCAGTACTTC.

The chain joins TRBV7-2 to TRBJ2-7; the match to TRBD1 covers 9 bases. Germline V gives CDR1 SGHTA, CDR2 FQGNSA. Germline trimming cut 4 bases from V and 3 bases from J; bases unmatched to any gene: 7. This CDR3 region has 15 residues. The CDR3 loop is CASSSSGTGLYEQYF. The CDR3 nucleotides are TGTGCCAGCAGCTCCTCCGGGACAGGGCTCTACGAGCAGTACTTC. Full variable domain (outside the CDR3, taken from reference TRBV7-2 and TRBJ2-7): GAGVSQSPSNKVTEKGKDVELRCDPISGHTALYWYRQSLGQGLEFLIYFQGNSAPDKSGLPSDRFSAERTGGSVSTLTIQRTQQEDSAVYLCASSSSGTGLYEQYFGPGTRLTVT.

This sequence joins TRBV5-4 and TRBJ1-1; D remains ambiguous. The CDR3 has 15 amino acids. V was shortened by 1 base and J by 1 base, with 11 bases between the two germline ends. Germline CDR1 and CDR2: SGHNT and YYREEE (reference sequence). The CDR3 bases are TGTGCCAGCAGCTTGACCAGTACAGAGAACACTGAAGCTTTCTTT. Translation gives CASSLTSTENTEAFF.

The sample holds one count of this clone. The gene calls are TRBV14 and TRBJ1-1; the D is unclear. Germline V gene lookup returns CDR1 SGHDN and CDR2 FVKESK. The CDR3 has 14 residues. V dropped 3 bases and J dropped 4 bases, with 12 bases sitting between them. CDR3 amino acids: CASSQSGVVTEAFF. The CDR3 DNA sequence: TGTGCCAGCAGCCAGTCCGGTGTCGTCACTGAAGCTTTCTTT.

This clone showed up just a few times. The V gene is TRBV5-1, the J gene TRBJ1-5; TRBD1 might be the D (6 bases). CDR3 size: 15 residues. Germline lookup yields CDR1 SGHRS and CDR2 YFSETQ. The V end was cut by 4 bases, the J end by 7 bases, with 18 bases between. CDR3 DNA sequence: TGCGCCAGCAGCAATAACCCAGGGGTAGGGCAGCCCCAGCATTTT. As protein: CASSNNPGVGQPQHF.

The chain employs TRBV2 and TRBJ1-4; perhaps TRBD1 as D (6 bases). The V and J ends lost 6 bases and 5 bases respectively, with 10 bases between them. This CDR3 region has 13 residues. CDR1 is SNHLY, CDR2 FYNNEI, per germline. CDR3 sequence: CASRDSPNEKLFF. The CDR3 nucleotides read TGTGCCAGCAGGGACAGCCCGAATGAAAAACTGTTTTTT.

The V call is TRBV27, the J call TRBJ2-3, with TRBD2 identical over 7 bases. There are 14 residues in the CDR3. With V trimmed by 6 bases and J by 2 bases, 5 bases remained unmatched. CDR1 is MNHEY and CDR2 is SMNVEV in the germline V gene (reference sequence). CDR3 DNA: TGTGCCAGCAGGAAGAGGGACTACACAGATACGCAGTATTTT. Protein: CASRKRDYTDTQYF.

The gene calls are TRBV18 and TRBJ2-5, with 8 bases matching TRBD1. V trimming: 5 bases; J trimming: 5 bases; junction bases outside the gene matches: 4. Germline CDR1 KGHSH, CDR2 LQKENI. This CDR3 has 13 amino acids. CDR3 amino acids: CASSAGGRETQYF. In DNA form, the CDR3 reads TGTGCCAGCTCAGCAGGGGGCCGGGAGACCCAGTACTTC.

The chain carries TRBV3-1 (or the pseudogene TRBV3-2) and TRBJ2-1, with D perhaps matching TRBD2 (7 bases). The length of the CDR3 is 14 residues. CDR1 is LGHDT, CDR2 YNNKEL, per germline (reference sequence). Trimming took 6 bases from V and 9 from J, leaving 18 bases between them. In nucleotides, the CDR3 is TGTGCCAGCAGTCTTCGGAAGGGGGGGTTTGAGCAGTTCTTC. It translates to CASSLRKGGFEQFF.